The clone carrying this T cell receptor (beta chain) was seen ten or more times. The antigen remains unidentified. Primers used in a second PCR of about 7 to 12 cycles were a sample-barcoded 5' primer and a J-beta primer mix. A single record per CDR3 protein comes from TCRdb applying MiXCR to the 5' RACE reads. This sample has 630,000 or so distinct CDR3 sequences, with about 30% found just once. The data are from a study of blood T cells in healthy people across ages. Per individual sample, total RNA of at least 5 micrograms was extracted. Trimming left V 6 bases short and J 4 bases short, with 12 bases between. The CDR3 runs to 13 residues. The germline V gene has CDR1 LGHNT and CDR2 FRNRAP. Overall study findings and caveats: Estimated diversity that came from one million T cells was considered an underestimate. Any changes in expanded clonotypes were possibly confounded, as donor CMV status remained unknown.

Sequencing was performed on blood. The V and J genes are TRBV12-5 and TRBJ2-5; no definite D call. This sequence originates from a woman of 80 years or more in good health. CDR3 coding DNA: TGTGCTAGTGGGCCTGGTTTTGTAGAGACCCAGTACTTC. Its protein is CASGPGFVETQYF.